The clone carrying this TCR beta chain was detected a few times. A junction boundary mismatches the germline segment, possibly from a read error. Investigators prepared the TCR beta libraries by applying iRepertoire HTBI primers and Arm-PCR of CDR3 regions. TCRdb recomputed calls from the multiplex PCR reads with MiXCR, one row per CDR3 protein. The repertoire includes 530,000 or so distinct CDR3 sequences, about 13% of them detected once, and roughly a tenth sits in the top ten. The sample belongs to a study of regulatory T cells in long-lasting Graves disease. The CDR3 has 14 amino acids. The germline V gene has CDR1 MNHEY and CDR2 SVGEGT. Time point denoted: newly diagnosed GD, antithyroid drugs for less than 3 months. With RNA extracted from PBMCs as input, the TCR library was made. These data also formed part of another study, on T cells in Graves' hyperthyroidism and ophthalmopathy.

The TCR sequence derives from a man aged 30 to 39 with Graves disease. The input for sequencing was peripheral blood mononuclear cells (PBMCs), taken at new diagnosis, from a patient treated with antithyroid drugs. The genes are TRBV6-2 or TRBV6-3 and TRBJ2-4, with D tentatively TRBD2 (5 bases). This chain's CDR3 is CASSYGGNKSIQYF. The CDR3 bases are TGTGCCAGCAGTTACGGAGGTAACAAAAGCATTCAGTACTTC.